This T cell receptor (beta chain) was recovered during a study of blood T cells in healthy people across ages (dated by TCRdb to about 2015). In terms of the full investigation: In model experiments, template switching captured roughly one uniquely barcoded TCR beta cDNA molecule for every two T cells. For two donors (one aged 18 to 30 and one aged 80 or older), the study analyzed two additional independent replicas of 1 million unique cDNA reads from the same blood draw. To avoid experimental bias, donors of different ages were randomly spread across the sequencing lanes. To track age-related changes in TCR beta repertoire diversity, the study relied on deep sequencing normalized with unique cDNA molecular identifiers. The donors were split into four age groups: young (average about 15 years), middle-aged (39), aged (more than 60) and long-lived (over 80). What the authors observed across the whole study: Observed TCR beta diversity per million T cells fell roughly linearly with age, and a significant reduction was already apparent by age roughly 40. The percentage of naive T cells measured by flow cytometry correlated strongly with observed TCR beta diversity. Conclusive comparison of naive and antigen-experienced compartments was prevented by the profiling of bulk unsorted PBMCs. Total diversity estimates from one million sequenced T cells were considered lower bounds and underestimates. Donor CMV infection status was unknown, potentially confounding age-related changes in expanded clonotypes. The long-lived group showed more naive CD4+ T cells, fewer expanded clones and increased TCR diversity than the aged group, suggesting age selection.

This clonotype was detected a few times. This receptor's antigen is unknown. It has no much larger one-base neighbor in the sample; base qualities were not kept. Libraries were made using 5' RACE. Data came from an Illumina HiSeq 2500. The second PCR ran for about 6 to 12 cycles and used a J-beta primer mix along with a sample-barcoded 5' primer. Each TCR beta cDNA molecule received a unique molecular identifier from a template-switch 5' adaptor carrying 12 random nucleotides. Each sample yielded at least 2.5 million CDR3-containing paired-end reads. First-strand cDNA was synthesized from all RNA with the Mint cDNA synthesis kit, primed by a TRBC-specific oligonucleotide. Following uracil-DNA glycosylase treatment, all cDNA underwent a first 18-cycle PCR with the universal primers M1SS and BC2_uni_R. Concerning the study's data processing: Each sample was normalized by randomly selecting 1 million high-quality reads, each carrying a distinct molecular identifier. Reads sharing molecular identifiers were discarded rather than binned into consensus sequences. MiTCR, run with a Q25 quality threshold and the strictest error-elimination algorithm, handled CDR3 identification, clonotype clustering and error correction. A nonparametric unseen species model with Euler transformation was used to estimate a lower bound on total TCR beta diversity. TCRdb reprocessing: public reads trimmed at Q25 with fastp, clones called with MiXCR, in-frame beta chains kept. Rows are unified per CDR3 protein, each entry keeping the most common DNA and genes. The V and J calls come from TCRdb's annotation, not from the publication. This sample lists about 1.5 million distinct CDR3 sequences; approximately 42% were detected once. The ten largest clones take up roughly 3.7% of the sample.

The approximately 40 donors, aged about 6 to 95 years, were systemically healthy Caucasian individuals from Russia. Each donor gave 8 to 10 milliliters of peripheral blood, collected into EDTA-treated Vacutainer tubes. PBMCs were isolated by Ficoll-Paque density-gradient centrifugation, with at least 7 million obtained per sample. Total RNA was extracted from PBMCs with Trizol reagent, with at least 6 micrograms obtained per sample. For every donor, an aliquot of PBMCs went through flow cytometry to measure the percentages of naive CD45RAhigh/CD27high T cells. Its CDR3 holds 14 amino acids, cysteine through phenylalanine. The sequence is cut down to CDR3 DNA, 42 bases in frame from base 1. CDR1 and CDR2 are drawn from the germline V gene: SGHTA, FQGTGA. The germline ends are 14 bases apart after V is trimmed by 3 bases and J by 5 bases.

Material: blood. The source is a woman aged 18-29 years in good health. Recombination linked TRBV7-3 to TRBJ2-7, with TRBD1 as a weak D call on 5 bases. At the DNA level, the sequence is TGTGCCAGCAGCTTCCAGGGCGCTGGAAACGAGCAGTACTTC. This yields the protein CASSFQGAGNEQYF.